This T cell receptor beta chain comes out of a study of graft-versus-host responses after intestinal transplantation. Across the whole study: Each patient got anti-thymocyte globulin induction, then tacrolimus and steroids for about 3 years.

This clone has only one observation. The antigen is not known. Clones were read by immunoSEQ multiplex PCR, and TCRdb kept only the in-frame ones, dropping some. The sample has about 70,000 clones; 80% to 95% are singletons. The CDR3 covers 13 residues. Germline CDR1 SGHRS, CDR2 YFSETQ. V was clipped by 10 bases and J by 3 bases; unmatched bases: 9. The sample consisted of unstimulated CD8+ T cells sorted from spleen or lymph node cells, taken before intestinal transplant. The V call is TRBV5-1, the J call TRBJ2-5; 7 bases are shared with TRBD1. This TCR derives from a human donor who received an intestinal transplant. CDR3 nucleotides: TGCGCCTCTCTGGGACAGACAGAAGAGACCCAGTACTTC. Translated, it gives CASLGQTEETQYF.